This TCR beta chain was retrieved from a study of regulatory T cells in long-lasting Graves disease (dated by TCRdb to about 2021). Looking at the study overall: Persistent Graves' disease was defined as antithyroid drug treatment for over 5 years with persistently positive TSH receptor autoantibodies. Persistent Graves' disease patients were compared with newly diagnosed Graves' disease patients by peripheral blood TCR sequencing and RNA sequencing. Antithyroid drugs had been taken for approximately 9.7 years on average by persistent Graves' disease patients in the clinical cohort. The study took place in China and was registered as a clinical trial. A total of about 33 samples were covered by TCR sequencing, comprising around 13 persistent and roughly 20 newly diagnosed Graves' disease patients.

As encoded in the germline V gene (reference sequence), CDR1 is LNHDA while CDR2 is SQIVND. Spanning cysteine to phenylalanine, the CDR3 consists of 16 amino acids. CDR3 DNA is the only sequence kept; it has 48 bases, read in frame from the first base. Trimming takes 3 bases from V and 3 bases from J, and the germline ends sit 14 bases apart. The study at large found these results: Compared with newly diagnosed patients, patients with persistent Graves' disease had lower TCR Shannon entropy and fewer highly expanded clones, which suggests clonal expansion. The small sample size was acknowledged by the authors as a limitation that may reduce accuracy. Patients with persistent disease shared more public clonotypes (fewer than 3,000) than newly diagnosed patients did (nearly 1,000). Only the TCR beta chain was sequenced and analyzed. Persistent disease showed preferential use of TRBV28, TRBJ1-2 and TRBJ2-5, whereas newly diagnosed disease favored TRBV20-1 and TRBJ2-1. The study examined only peripheral blood because the primary lesion, thyroid tissue, could not be accessed.

The library relied on multiplex PCR. Sequencing was carried out with an Illumina HiSeq 4000. CDR3 regions were amplified by Arm-PCR with iRepertoire HTBI primers to construct TCR beta libraries. PCR products were gel purified before sequencing. As for the original processing: Gene usage analysis of CDR3 amino acid clonotypes used the approximately 62 TRBV and about 14 TRBJ segments found across samples. COPE and FqMerger were used to merge the filtered high-quality paired reads into contigs. BLAST was used to align contigs to IMGT TRBV, TRBD and TRBJ reference genes, and CDR3 was defined according to IMGT. Highly expanded clones were defined as clonotypes with a frequency above 0.1%. Shannon entropy was used to measure repertoire diversity, and the Gini coefficient was used to measure V-J evenness. A clonotype found in more than one individual was treated as public. TCRdb's own reprocessing of the public reads used fastp at Q25 and MiXCR and kept productive beta chains. Each record represents a unique CDR3 protein, reported with the most common genes and DNA among its rows. V and J calls and clone size were set by TCRdb, not the authors. The table for this sample lists about half a million distinct CDR3 sequences; about 20% of them were counted only once. The ten top clones hold about an eighth of the sample.

Explained via the paper, the time point label denotes: persistent/refractory GD, antithyroid drugs over 5 years with positive TRAb. For both TCR sequencing and RNA sequencing, RNA was extracted from PBMCs in TRIzol. The diagnosis of Graves' disease followed American Thyroid Association guidelines. Patients were recruited from an endocrinology department in Xi'an, China. From each patient, about 9 milliliters of peripheral blood was collected into an EDTA anticoagulant tube. Ficoll Paque Plus density gradient separation was used to isolate PBMCs, and no further T cell sorting was performed. An Agilent 2100 Bioanalyzer and agarose gel were used to check RNA quality, while a NanoDrop 2000 measured RNA concentration. With respect to this clonotype: Its antigen is unknown. Base qualities are not at hand, and no much larger clone is one base apart.

The chain is encoded by TRBV19 joined to TRBJ2-2; 7 matching bases give a weak D call of TRBD1. This clonotype originated in a female donor with Graves disease. The source was peripheral blood mononuclear cells (PBMCs), collected when the disease was refractory, from a patient treated with antithyroid drugs. The DNA sequence reads TGTGCCAGTAGTATTCCCGGCAGGGGGGACACCGGGGAGCTGTTTTTT. Its translation is CASSIPGRGDTGELFF.